Presented here are 14 T cell receptor beta chains from one specimen sequenced in a study of early T cells in non-severe SARS-CoV-2 infection. A single record per CDR3 protein comes from TCRdb applying MiXCR to the 5' RACE reads. The table records tens of thousands of distinct CDR3 sequences, 12% of them present only once. Sequenced input: whole blood. The receptors come from an adult who was a healthcare worker with PCR-confirmed SARS-CoV-2 infection or an uninfected control (not recorded which).

As regards this clonotype: At one of its ends the junction is not consistent with the germline gene, which may arise from a read error. The J gene is TRBJ2-2, the V gene TRBV7-7; no clear D gene. The CDR3 extends over 14 amino acids. The germline V gene has CDR1 SSHAT and CDR2 FNYEAQ (reference sequence). CDR3 bases: TGTGCTAGCAGCTTAGAGGCGAGGACCGGGGAGCTGTTTTTT. Protein product: CASSLEARTGELFF.

The chain uses TRBV9 and TRBJ1-6; the D gene is possibly TRBD1 (6 bases). The germline V gene has CDR1 SGDLS and CDR2 YYNGEE. The CDR3 is 15 amino acids. Trimming stripped 0 bases from V and 6 bases from J, with 10 bases between. The CDR3 protein is CASSVGGQSNSPLHF. CDR3 in DNA: TGTGCCAGCAGCGTAGGGGGGCAGAGTAATTCACCCCTCCACTTT. Full variable domain (remainder filled in from reference TRBV9 and TRBJ1-6): DSGVTQTPKHLITATGQRVTLRCSPRSGDLSVYWYQQSLDQGLQFLIQYYNGEERAKGNILERFSAQQFPDLHSELNLSSLELGDSALYFCASSVGGQSNSPLHFGNGTRLTVT.

As to this clonotype: Just one base apart from a much larger clone, this may be a read error. The DNA of the CDR3 is TGTACCAGCAGCTTGCTGGGGGAAGAGCAGTACTTC. This translates into CTSSLLGEEQYF. The chain combines TRBV5-4 with TRBJ2-7, with D perhaps assigned TRBD1 or TRBD2 (5 bases each). The CDR3 is 12 residues long. CDR1 SGHNT and CDR2 YYREEE come from the germline V gene (reference sequence).

This chain links TRBV19 with TRBJ2-2; 10 bases agree with TRBD1. J lost 0 bases, V lost 6 bases, and 4 bases had no gene match. This CDR3 is 16 amino acids long. Germline V lookup: CDR1 LNHDA, CDR2 SQIVND (reference sequence). For the CDR3, the DNA is TGTGCCAGTAGCCTCGGACAGGGGGCGAACACCGGGGAGCTGTTTTTT. Protein product: CASSLGQGANTGELFF.

This clonotype was counted ten times or more. The gene calls are TRBV5-1 and TRBJ2-7; 8 nucleotides line up with TRBD1. The CDR3 extends over 15 amino acids. CDR1 and CDR2 (germline): SGHRS, YFSETQ. J gave up 2 bases and V 0 bases, and 4 bases lay outside the gene matches. CDR3: CASSLEGTGAYEQYF. For the CDR3, the DNA is TGCGCCAGCAGCTTGGAGGGGACAGGAGCCTACGAGCAGTACTTC.

The V and J genes are TRBV20-1 and TRBJ2-1; 7 bases map to TRBD2. This CDR3 is built from 20 residues. Germline CDR1 and CDR2: DFQATT and SNEGSKA (reference sequence). V was pared by 1 base and J by 4 bases, with 22 bases of the junction left unmatched. DNA of the CDR3: TGCAGTGCTAGAGTAGAGCGGGGATCAGCCCCAATGTATTCTTACAATGAGCAGTTCTTC. Protein sequence: CSARVERGSAPMYSYNEQFF.

V usage is TRBV27 and J usage is TRBJ1-6, with D uncertain. Germline V gene data show CDR1 as MNHEY and CDR2 as SMNVEV (reference sequence). V was shortened by 1 base and J by 7 bases, with 5 bases between the two germline ends. This CDR3 region has 13 residues. CDR3 in DNA: TGTGCCAGCAGTTTATTTATCAATTCACCCCTCCACTTT. Translation gives CASSLFINSPLHF.

This clonotype was found a few times. This rearrangement joins TRBV6-5 to TRBJ2-5, with 9 bases that match TRBD1. V lost 8 bases, J lost 4 bases, and 8 bases stayed unmatched. The CDR3 length is 14 residues. Germline CDR1 and CDR2: MNHEY and SVGAGI. The CDR3 DNA follows: TGTGCCAGCCGCGGACAGGGGTCCCGAGAGACCCAGTACTTC. Residues: CASRGQGSRETQYF.

About this clonotype: The CDR3 ends on some other residue instead of the conserved phenylalanine or tryptophan, so this is likely a read error. The chain joins TRBV2 to TRBJ2-7; 9 positions agree with TRBD2. The CDR3 contains 15 residues. Germline CDR1 is SNHLY and CDR2 is FYNNEI. With 9 bases clipped from V and 3 bases from J, the junction kept 12 bases outside the gene matches. CDR3 sequence: CASTPTSGPFYEQYL. CDR3 coding DNA: TGTGCCAGTACCCCCACTAGCGGGCCTTTCTACGAGCAGTACCTC.

This clonotype has at least ten counts. V gene TRBV5-1 combines with J gene TRBJ2-7; 12 bases align to TRBD1. The germline gives CDR1 SGHRS, CDR2 YFSETQ. The CDR3 length is 15 residues. V lost 5 bases and J lost 3; bases outside the gene matches: 6. In nucleotides, the CDR3 is TGCGCCAGCAGACCCGGGACAGGGGGCTTCTACGAGCAGTACTTC. Translating it yields CASRPGTGGFYEQYF.

V is TRBV3-1 and J is TRBJ1-1; 7 bases agree with TRBD1. V shed 4 bases, J shed 0 bases, and the junction held 11 bases outside the gene matches. This CDR3 spans 17 amino acids. The germline V gene has CDR1 LGHDT and CDR2 YNNKEL (reference sequence). The CDR3 nucleotides are TGTGCCAGCAGCCGAAGACTAACAGGGGAGATGAACACTGAAGCTTTCTTT. Translating it yields CASSRRLTGEMNTEAFF.

Turning to this clonotype: With a much larger clone just one base away, this may be a read error. The chain is built from TRBV5-1 and TRBJ2-7, with D unresolved. Germline CDR1 is SGHRS and CDR2 is YFSETQ. The V end lost 10 bases, the J end lost 6 bases, and 23 bases lay between the germline ends. The CDR3 runs to 14 residues. CDR3 residues: CAEMPDFPTSEQYF. The CDR3, as DNA: TGCGCCGAGATGCCCGACTTCCCGACCAGCGAGCAGTACTTC.

There are many counts of this clonotype. The chain joins TRBV25-1 to TRBJ2-2, with a tentative D call TRBD2 (6 bases). Between the trimmed V and J ends, which lost 1 base and 6 bases, there was a span of 9 bases. Germline V lookup: CDR1 MGHDK, CDR2 SYGVNS. The CDR3 contains 14 residues. The CDR3 loop reads CASSEFGGPGELFF. The DNA of the CDR3 is TGTGCCAGCAGTGAATTCGGGGGACCCGGGGAGCTGTTTTTT.

At least ten counts were recorded for this clonotype. The chain has TRBV21-1 and TRBJ1-2; TRBD1 reflects the table's D call only, with no check against the DNA. TRBV21-1 is tagged as a pseudogene. The CDR3 is made up of 16 amino acids. CDR3 protein: CASSKPGTGAGYGYTF. The CDR3 bases are TGTGCCAGCAGCAAACCCGGGACAGGAGCTGGCTATGGCTACACCTTC.